This TCR beta chain comes out of a study of T cell responses to AZD1222 COVID-19 vaccine. The CDR3 is made up of 15 amino acids. The trim removed 5 bases at V and 5 bases at J, leaving 4 bases unmatched. Germline V gene data show CDR1 as SGHVS and CDR2 as FNYEAQ. Sequencing was performed with immunoSEQ multiplex PCR; in TCRdb, only in-frame clones are kept and a portion is missing. The sample contains around 110,000 clones, 80% to 90% of which appear only once. The chain recombines TRBV7-6 with TRBJ2-5, with TRBD2 matching over 14 bases. Material: peripheral blood, obtained on day 0 of AZD1222 vaccination. The origin of this receptor is an adult in good health. CDR3 residues: CASSLGLAGDETQYF. The CDR3 DNA is TGTGCCAGCAGCCTGGGACTAGCGGGAGATGAGACCCAGTACTTC.